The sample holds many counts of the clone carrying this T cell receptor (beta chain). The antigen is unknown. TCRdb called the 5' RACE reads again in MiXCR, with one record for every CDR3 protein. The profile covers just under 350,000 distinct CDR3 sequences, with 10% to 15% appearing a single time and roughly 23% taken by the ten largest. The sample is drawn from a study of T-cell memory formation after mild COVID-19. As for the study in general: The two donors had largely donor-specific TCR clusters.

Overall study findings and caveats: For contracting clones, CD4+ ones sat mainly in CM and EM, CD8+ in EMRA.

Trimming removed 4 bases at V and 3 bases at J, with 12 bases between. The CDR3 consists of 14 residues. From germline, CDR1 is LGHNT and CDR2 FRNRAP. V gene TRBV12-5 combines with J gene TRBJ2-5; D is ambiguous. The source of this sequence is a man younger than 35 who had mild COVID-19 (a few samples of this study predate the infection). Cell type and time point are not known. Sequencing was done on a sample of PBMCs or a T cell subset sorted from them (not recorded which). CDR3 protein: CASGSRPLEETQYF. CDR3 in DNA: TGTGCTAGTGGTTCCCGACCCCTGGAAGAGACCCAGTACTTC.